This TCR beta chain was observed in a study of regulatory T cells in long-lasting Graves disease. The germline CDR1 and CDR2 sequences are SGHNT and YYREEE (reference sequence). Trimming took 5 bases from V and 2 from J; bases not matched to a gene: 8. This CDR3 is built from 15 residues. Libraries of TCR beta came from iRepertoire HTBI primers plus Arm-PCR of CDR3 regions. Each CDR3 protein is one row after TCRdb ran MiXCR on the multiplex PCR reads. The table lists 450,000 to 700,000 distinct CDR3 sequences, approximately 12% of them singletons. Time point given: newly diagnosed GD, antithyroid drugs for less than 3 months. TCR sequences were obtained from RNA taken from PBMCs. This clonotype was counted many times. These same records also appear under a second study, on T cells in Graves' hyperthyroidism and ophthalmopathy.

The rearrangement uses TRBV5-4 and TRBJ2-7; 9 bases are a match to TRBD1. The sequence was obtained from a man aged 25-45 years with Graves disease. Sequenced material: peripheral blood mononuclear cells (PBMCs), taken at new diagnosis, from a patient treated with antithyroid drugs. CDR3 sequence (DNA): TGTGCCAGCAGTCCCCCCGGGACAGGGCCCTACGAGCAGTACTTC. Translated: CASSPPGTGPYEQYF.